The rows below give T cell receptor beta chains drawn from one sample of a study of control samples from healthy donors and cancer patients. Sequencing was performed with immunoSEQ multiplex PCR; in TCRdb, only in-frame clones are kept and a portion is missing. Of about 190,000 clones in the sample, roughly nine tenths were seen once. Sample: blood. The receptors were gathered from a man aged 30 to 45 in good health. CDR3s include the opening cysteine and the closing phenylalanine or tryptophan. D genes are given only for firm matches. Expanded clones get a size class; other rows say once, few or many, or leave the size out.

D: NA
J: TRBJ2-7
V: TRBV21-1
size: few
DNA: TGTGCCAGCAGATCCGGGACGGTTCCCTACGAGCAGTACTTC
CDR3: CASRSGTVPYEQYF

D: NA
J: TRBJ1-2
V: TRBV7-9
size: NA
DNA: TGTGCCAGCAGCCGCGCGTCCGCAGGCTCCTATGGCTACACCTTC
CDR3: CASSRASAGSYGYTF

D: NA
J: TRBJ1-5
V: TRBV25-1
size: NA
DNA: TGTGCCAGCAGTGGATCATGGACAGATAGCAATCAGCCCCAGCATTTT
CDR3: CASSGSWTDSNQPQHF

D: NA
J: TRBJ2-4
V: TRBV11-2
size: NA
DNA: TGTGCCAGCAGCTTAACTTCGTCCAGAGACAAAAACATTCAGTACTTC
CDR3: CASSLTSSRDKNIQYF

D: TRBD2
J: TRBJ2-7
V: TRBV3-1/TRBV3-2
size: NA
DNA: TGTGCCACCCAGCGGGGGGGCTCCTACGAGCAGTACTTC
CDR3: CATQRGGSYEQYF

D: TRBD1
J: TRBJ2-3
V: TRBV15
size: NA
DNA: TGTGCCACCGGAAGGACAGGGGTAACAGATACGCAGTATTTT
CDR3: CATGRTGVTDTQYF

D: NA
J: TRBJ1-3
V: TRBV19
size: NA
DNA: TGTGCCAGTAGTATACTCCACGGGGGAGGGCACTCTGGAAACACCATATATTTT
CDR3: CASSILHGGGHSGNTIYF

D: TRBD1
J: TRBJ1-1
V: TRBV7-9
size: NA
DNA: TGTGCCAGTCACAGGGGGCAGACTGAAGCTTTCTTT
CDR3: CASHRGQTEAFF

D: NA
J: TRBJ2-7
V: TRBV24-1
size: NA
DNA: TGTGCCACCAGTGATACCCCCGGGGTTGGGGGAGTATCCGGCGAGCAGTACTTC
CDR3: CATSDTPGVGGVSGEQYF

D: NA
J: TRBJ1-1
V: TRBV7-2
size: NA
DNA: TGTGCCAGCACTGACCCCGTCAACACTGAAGCTTTCTTT
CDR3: CASTDPVNTEAFF

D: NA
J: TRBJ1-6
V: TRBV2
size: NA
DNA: TGTGCTAGCAGTGTCCTCAGGGTATATAATTCACCCCTCCACTTT
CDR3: CASSVLRVYNSPLHF

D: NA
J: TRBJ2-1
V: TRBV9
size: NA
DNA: TGTGCCAGCAGCGCAATATCGAGCTCCTACAATGAGCAGTTCTTC
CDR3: CASSAISSSYNEQFF

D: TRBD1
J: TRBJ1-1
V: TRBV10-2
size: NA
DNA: TGCGCCAGCAGGAGACAGGGCGAAGCTTTCTTT
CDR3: CASRRQGEAFF

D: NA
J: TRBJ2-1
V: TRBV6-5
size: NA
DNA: TGTGCCAGCATATTGACAGTCGGGGGGCCTGAGCAGTTCTTC
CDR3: CASILTVGGPEQFF

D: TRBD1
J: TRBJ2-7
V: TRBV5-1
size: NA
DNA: TGCGCCAGCAGCTTGGGGACAGGGGGAAAGGAGGAGCAGTACTTC
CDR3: CASSLGTGGKEEQYF

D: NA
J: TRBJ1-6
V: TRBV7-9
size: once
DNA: TGTGCCAGCAGCTCGGACACACTTAATTCACCCCTCCACTTT
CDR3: CASSSDTLNSPLHF

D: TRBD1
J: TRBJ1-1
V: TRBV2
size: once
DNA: TGTGCCAGCAGTGCCCCGGACAGGTGGAACACTGAAGCTTTCTTT
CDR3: CASSAPDRWNTEAFF

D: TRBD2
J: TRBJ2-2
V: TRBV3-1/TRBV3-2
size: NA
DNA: TGTGCCAGCAGCCGACTAGCATATGAGGGCGGGGAGCTGTTTTTT
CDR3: CASSRLAYEGGELFF

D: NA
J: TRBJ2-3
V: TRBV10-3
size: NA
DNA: TGTGCCACCGAGGGCAACACAGATACGCAGTATTTT
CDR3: CATEGNTDTQYF

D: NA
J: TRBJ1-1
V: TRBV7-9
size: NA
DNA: TGTGCCAGCAGCCAACCCCGGGACACGGGAATGAACACTGAAGCTTTCTTT
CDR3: CASSQPRDTGMNTEAFF

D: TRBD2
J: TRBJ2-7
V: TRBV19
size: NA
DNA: TGTGCCAGTAGGCGAGCGGGGGGTGGACCCTACGAGCAGTACTTC
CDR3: CASRRAGGGPYEQYF